The T cell receptor (beta chain) under discussion was sequenced for a study of post-analysis software for immune sequencing data. Study-level information: The cohort encompassed relapsing-remitting, secondary progressive and progressive-relapsing multiple sclerosis disease courses.

V shed 4 bases, J shed 3 bases, and the junction held 3 bases outside the gene matches. Germline V gives CDR1 SGHTA, CDR2 FQGNSA. The CDR3 sequence is 14 residues long. Included in the TCR beta cDNA libraries were unique molecular identifiers. TCRdb reanalysed the PCR reads using MiXCR and keeps one entry per CDR3 protein. The table shows more than 450,000 distinct CDR3 sequences, with 44% occurring only once. Findings of the study overall: Among multiple sclerosis patients, normalized Chao1 diversity was significantly below that of controls. By F measure, strong co-clustering occurred among samples prepared in the same batch. Several TRBV segments occurring more often in patients than controls included TRBV5-6, TRBV5-1 and TRBV20-1.

This clonotype was counted between two and nine times. Its antigen is currently unknown. The V call is TRBV7-2, the J call TRBJ2-1; 7 bases map to TRBD2. Sequenced material: blood. The origin of this receptor is a girl aged 5-17 years with multiple sclerosis. The CDR3, as DNA: TGTGCCAGCAGCTGGACTAGTAGCTACAATGAGCAGTTCTTC. As protein: CASSWTSSYNEQFF.